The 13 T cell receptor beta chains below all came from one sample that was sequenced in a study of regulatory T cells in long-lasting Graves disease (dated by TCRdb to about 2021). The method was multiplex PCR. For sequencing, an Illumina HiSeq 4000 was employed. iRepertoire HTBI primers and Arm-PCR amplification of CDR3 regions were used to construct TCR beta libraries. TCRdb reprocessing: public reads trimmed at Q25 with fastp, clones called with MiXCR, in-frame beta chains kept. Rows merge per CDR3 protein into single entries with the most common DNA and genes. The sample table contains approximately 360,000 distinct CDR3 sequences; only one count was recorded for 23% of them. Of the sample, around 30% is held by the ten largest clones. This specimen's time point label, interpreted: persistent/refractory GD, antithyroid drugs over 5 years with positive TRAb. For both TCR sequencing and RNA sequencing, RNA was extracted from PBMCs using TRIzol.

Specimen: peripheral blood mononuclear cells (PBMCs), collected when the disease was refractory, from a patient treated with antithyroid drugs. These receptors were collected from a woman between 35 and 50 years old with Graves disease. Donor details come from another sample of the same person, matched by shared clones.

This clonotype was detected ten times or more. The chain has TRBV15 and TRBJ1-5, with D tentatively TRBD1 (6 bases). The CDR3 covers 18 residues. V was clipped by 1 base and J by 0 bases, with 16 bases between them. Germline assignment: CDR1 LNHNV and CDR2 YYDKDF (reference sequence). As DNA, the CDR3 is TGTGCCACCAGCAGAGGCCATCGGACAGCTTATAGCAATCAGCCCCAGCATTTT. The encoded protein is CATSRGHRTAYSNQPQHF.

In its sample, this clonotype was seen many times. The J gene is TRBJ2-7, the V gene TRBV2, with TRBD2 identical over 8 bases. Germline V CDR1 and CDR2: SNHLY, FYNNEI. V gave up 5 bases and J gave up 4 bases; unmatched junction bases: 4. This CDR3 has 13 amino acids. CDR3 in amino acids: CASSSGSSYEQYF. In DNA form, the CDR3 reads TGTGCCAGCAGTAGCGGGAGTAGTTACGAGCAGTACTTC. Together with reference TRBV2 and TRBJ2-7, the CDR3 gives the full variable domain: EPEVTQTPSHQVTQMGQEVILRCVPISNHLYFYWYRQILGQKVEFLVSFYNNEISEKSEIFDDQFSVERPDGSNFTLKIRSTKLEDSAMYFCASSSGSSYEQYFGPGTRLTVT.

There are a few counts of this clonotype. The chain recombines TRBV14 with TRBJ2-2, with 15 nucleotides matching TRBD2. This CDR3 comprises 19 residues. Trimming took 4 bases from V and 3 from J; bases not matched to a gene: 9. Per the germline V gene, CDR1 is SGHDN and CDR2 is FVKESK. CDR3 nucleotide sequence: TGTGCCAGCAGCCCGGGACTAGCGGGAGGATTGATCGACACCGGGGAGCTGTTTTTT. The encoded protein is CASSPGLAGGLIDTGELFF.

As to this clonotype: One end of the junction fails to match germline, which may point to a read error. The CDR3, as DNA: TGTGCCAGCAGTTATTTGAATAATGAAAAACTGGTTTTT. It encodes CASSYLNNEKLVF. The genes are TRBV6-5 and TRBJ1-4; unclear D gene. The CDR3 is made up of 13 amino acids. Germline CDR1 and CDR2: MNHEY and SVGAGI.

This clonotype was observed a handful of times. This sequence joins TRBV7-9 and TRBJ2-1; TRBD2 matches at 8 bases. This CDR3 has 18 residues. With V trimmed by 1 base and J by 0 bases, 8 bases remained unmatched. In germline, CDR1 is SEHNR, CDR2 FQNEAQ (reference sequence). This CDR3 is CASSLGLASGRSYNEQFF. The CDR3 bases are TGTGCCAGCAGCTTAGGCTTGGCTAGCGGGCGCTCCTACAATGAGCAGTTCTTC.

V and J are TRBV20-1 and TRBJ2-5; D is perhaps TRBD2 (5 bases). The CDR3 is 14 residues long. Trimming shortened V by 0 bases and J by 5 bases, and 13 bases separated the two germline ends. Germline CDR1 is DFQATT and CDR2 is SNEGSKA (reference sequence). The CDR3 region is CSARDYAGGETQYF. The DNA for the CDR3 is TGCAGTGCTAGAGATTATGCGGGTGGGGAGACCCAGTACTTC.

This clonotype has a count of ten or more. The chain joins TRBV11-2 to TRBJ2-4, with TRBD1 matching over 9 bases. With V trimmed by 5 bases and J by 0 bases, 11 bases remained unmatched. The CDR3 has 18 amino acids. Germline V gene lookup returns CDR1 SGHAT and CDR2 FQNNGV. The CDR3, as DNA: TGTGCCAGCAGCAAAGCCCGGACAGGGGCCTTAGCCAAAAACATTCAGTACTTC. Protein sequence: CASSKARTGALAKNIQYF.

This chain's CDR3 is CASSLERGNQPQHF. In DNA, the CDR3 is TGTGCCAGCAGCTTAGAACGGGGGAATCAGCCCCAGCATTTT. V is TRBV11-2 and J is TRBJ1-5; tentatively, D is TRBD1 (5 bases). Germline V gives CDR1 SGHAT, CDR2 FQNNGV. The CDR3 loop spans 14 amino acids. Trimming cost V 0 bases and J 4 bases, with 7 bases left between them.

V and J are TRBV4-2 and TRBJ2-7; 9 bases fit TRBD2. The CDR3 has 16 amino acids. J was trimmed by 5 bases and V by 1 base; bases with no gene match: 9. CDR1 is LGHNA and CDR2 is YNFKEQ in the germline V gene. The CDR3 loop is CASSQAVLAGSHEQYF. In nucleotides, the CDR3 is TGTGCCAGCAGCCAAGCCGTTCTAGCGGGAAGCCACGAGCAGTACTTC.

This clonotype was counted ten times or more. The CDR3 spells CASSLRFLRGGGDTTNEKLFF. CDR3 nucleotides: TGTGCCAGCAGTTTAAGATTTTTGCGGGGGGGGGGAGATACAACTAATGAAAAACTGTTTTTT. The rearrangement joins TRBV12-3 or TRBV12-4 to TRBJ1-4; D perhaps matches TRBD1 (5 bases). CDR3 length: 21 amino acids. V lost 2 bases, J lost 0 bases, and 25 bases lay in between.

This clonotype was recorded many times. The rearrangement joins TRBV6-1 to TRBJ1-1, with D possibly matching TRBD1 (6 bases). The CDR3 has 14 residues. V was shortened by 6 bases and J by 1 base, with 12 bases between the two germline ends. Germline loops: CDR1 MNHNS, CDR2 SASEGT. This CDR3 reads CASRIQGRNTEAFF. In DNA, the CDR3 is TGTGCCAGCAGAATACAGGGAAGGAACACTGAAGCTTTCTTT.

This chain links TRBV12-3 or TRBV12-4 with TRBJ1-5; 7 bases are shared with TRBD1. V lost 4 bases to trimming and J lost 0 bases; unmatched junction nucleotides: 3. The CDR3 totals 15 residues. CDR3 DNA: TGTGCCAGCAGTTCGACAGGGTCTAGCAATCAGCCCCAGCATTTT. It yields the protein CASSSTGSSNQPQHF.

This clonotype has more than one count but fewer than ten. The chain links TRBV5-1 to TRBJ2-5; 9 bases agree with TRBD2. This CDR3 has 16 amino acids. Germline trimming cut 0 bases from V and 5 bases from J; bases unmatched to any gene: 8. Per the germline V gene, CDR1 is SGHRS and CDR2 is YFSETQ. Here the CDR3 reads CASSLEVAGEMETQYF. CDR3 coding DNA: TGCGCCAGCAGCTTGGAAGTAGCGGGAGAGATGGAGACCCAGTACTTC. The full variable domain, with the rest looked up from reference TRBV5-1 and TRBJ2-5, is KAGVTQTPRYLIKTRGQQVTLSCSPISGHRSVSWYQQTPGQGLQFLFEYFSETQRNKGNFPGRFSGRQFSNSRSEMNVSTLELGDSALYLCASSLEVAGEMETQYFGPGTRLLVL.